Following are 32 T cell receptor beta chains from one sample sequenced in a study of shared clonotypes between healthy human individuals. Method: immunoSEQ multiplex PCR; TCRdb's copy keeps in-frame clones and lacks some. The sample has some 1,400,000 clones; 95% to 97% are singletons. What was sequenced was naive CD4+ T cells sorted from blood. The subset was: CD45RA+ positively selected. These receptors were obtained from a man aged 30-40 years in good health.

This sequence joins TRBV9 and TRBJ2-7; 8 bases map to TRBD2. V lost 4 bases to trimming and J lost 1 base; unmatched junction nucleotides: 7. This CDR3 has 15 residues. Germline CDR1 reads SGDLS; CDR2 reads YYNGEE. The CDR3 spells CASSPRREVSYEQYF. The CDR3 DNA sequence: TGTGCCAGCAGCCCTCGGCGGGAGGTATCCTACGAGCAGTACTTC.

This clone occurred once. V usage is TRBV11-2 and J usage is TRBJ2-7; 10 bases line up with TRBD1. There are 14 residues in the CDR3. The ends lost 7 bases at V and 7 bases at J; junction bases unmatched: 10. CDR1 SGHAT and CDR2 FQNNGV come from the germline V gene. This chain's CDR3 is CASNRRDRGPEQYF. CDR3 in DNA: TGTGCCAGCAACCGAAGGGACAGGGGCCCGGAGCAGTACTTC.

The rearrangement uses TRBV30 and TRBJ1-2; D remains ambiguous. Per germline, CDR1 GTSNPN and CDR2 SVGIG (reference sequence). V was clipped by 4 bases and J by 3 bases, with 12 bases between them. The CDR3 contains 13 residues. The CDR3 DNA reads as TGTGCCTGGAACTCGTTGTTTTACTATGGCTACACCTTC. This codes for CAWNSLFYYGYTF.

The V and J genes are TRBV30 and TRBJ1-3, with D unclear. The CDR3 loop spans 11 amino acids. V was cut by 4 bases and J by 3 bases, with 4 bases left in between. CDR1 is GTSNPN, CDR2 SVGIG, per germline (reference sequence). The DNA of the CDR3 is TGTGCCTGGACAGTTGGAAACACCATATATTTT. Its protein product is CAWTVGNTIYF.

The count of this clone is one. The rearrangement joins TRBV25-1 to TRBJ2-7; D is unclear. The CDR3 has 12 amino acids. Between the trimmed V and J ends, which lost 7 bases and 4 bases, there was a span of 11 bases. Germline CDR1 and CDR2: MGHDK and SYGVNS. CDR3 loop: CASTGLGYEQYF. The CDR3 DNA reads TGTGCCAGCACCGGATTAGGGTACGAGCAGTACTTC.

V gene TRBV9 combines with J gene TRBJ1-5; the match to TRBD1 covers 7 bases. The germline V gene has CDR1 SGDLS and CDR2 YYNGEE. V dropped 0 bases and J dropped 7; count of bases not matched to a gene: 7. CDR3 length: 15 residues. CDR3 protein: CASSVDSRGEQPQHF. CDR3 nucleotides: TGTGCCAGCAGCGTAGATTCCAGGGGGGAACAGCCCCAGCATTTT.

V gene TRBV5-1 combines with J gene TRBJ2-3; possibly TRBD2 for D (6 bases). This CDR3 comprises 14 residues. From germline, CDR1 is SGHRS and CDR2 YFSETQ. Trimming cost V 3 bases and J 5 bases, with 13 bases left between them. The CDR3 here is CASSWAEGIDTQYF. Here the CDR3 DNA reads TGCGCCAGCAGCTGGGCGGAGGGTATAGATACGCAGTATTTT.

This clone was seen just once. The rearrangement joins TRBV18 to TRBJ2-5, with no clear D. The CDR3 extends over 18 amino acids. CDR1 and CDR2 (germline): KGHSH, LQKENI. V was trimmed by 3 bases and J by 5 bases, leaving 25 bases between them. CDR3 region: CASSPTPGGFTLRETQYF. The CDR3 coding sequence is TGTGCCAGCTCACCCACCCCCGGCGGCTTCACCCTTCGGGAGACCCAGTACTTC.

The chain combines TRBV29-1 with TRBJ2-1, with D maybe TRBD2 (6 bases). V lost 3 bases and J 0 bases, leaving 9 bases between the germline ends. The germline gives CDR1 SQVTM, CDR2 ANQGSEA. This CDR3 region has 14 residues. This chain's CDR3 is CSVDATSSYNEQFF. In DNA form, the CDR3 reads TGCAGCGTTGATGCGACTAGCTCCTACAATGAGCAGTTCTTC.

This chain connects TRBV18 to TRBJ1-4, with 7 nucleotides matching TRBD1. The germline V gene encodes CDR1 KGHSH and CDR2 LQKENI. The V and J ends lost 4 bases and 2 bases, in that order; junction bases with no gene match: 1. The CDR3 length is 14 residues. DNA for the CDR3: TGTGCCAGCTCACAGACAGGGACTAATGAAAAACTGTTTTTT. It specifies CASSQTGTNEKLFF.

This chain connects TRBV9 to TRBJ2-1, with a tentative D call TRBD2 (5 bases). The CDR3 extends over 17 amino acids. Trimming took off 0 bases at V and 5 bases at J, with 18 bases between the two ends. The V gene's germline CDR1 is SGDLS and CDR2 YYNGEE. The CDR3 reads CASSVGILPGRDNEQFF. The CDR3, as DNA: TGTGCCAGCAGCGTAGGTATTTTGCCGGGGAGAGACAATGAGCAGTTCTTC. Based on the CDR3 plus reference TRBV9 and TRBJ2-1, the full variable domain is DSGVTQTPKHLITATGQRVTLRCSPRSGDLSVYWYQQSLDQGLQFLIQYYNGEERAKGNILERFSAQQFPDLHSELNLSSLELGDSALYFCASSVGILPGRDNEQFFGPGTRLTVL.

This sequence joins TRBV10-2 and TRBJ2-3; 8 bases map to TRBD2. Germline CDR1 reads WSHSY; CDR2 reads SAAADI. The V segment lost 6 bases and the J segment 3 bases; nucleotides outside the gene matches: 8. The CDR3 extends over 15 amino acids. This CDR3 reads CASSPREGLTDTQYF. As DNA, the CDR3 is TGCGCCAGCAGCCCACGGGAGGGCCTAACAGATACGCAGTATTTT.

This chain's CDR3 is CASSPLAGGVQPQHF. The CDR3 nucleotides read TGTGCCAGCTCACCATTGGCGGGGGGCGTTCAGCCCCAGCATTTT. The chain couples TRBV18 to TRBJ1-5, with D maybe TRBD1 (6 bases). The CDR3 contains 15 residues. Per the germline V gene, CDR1 is KGHSH and CDR2 is LQKENI. Trimming removed 2 bases at V and 6 bases at J, with 14 bases between.

V gene TRBV6-5 combines with J gene TRBJ2-1; 9 bases agree with TRBD2. Germline V lookup: CDR1 MNHEY, CDR2 SVGAGI. V lost 0 bases and J lost 5; bases outside the gene matches: 5. The CDR3 spans 16 residues. In DNA, the CDR3 is TGTGCCAGCAGTTACTCGGGAATAGCGGGAGACAATGAGCAGTTCTTC. It codes for CASSYSGIAGDNEQFF.

The chain joins TRBV6-1 to TRBJ1-3; 10 positions agree with TRBD1. CDR1 and CDR2 from the germline V gene are MNHNS and SASEGT. This CDR3 has 15 residues. The V and J ends lost 5 bases and 3 bases, in that order; junction bases with no gene match: 4. In DNA, the CDR3 is TGTGCCAGCAGTCCGGGGACAGGGGTTGGAAACACCATATATTTT. Protein sequence: CASSPGTGVGNTIYF.

The CDR3 loop reads CASSAVGTSGYTF. CDR3 in DNA: TGTGCCAGCAGCGCCGTGGGGACTTCTGGCTACACCTTC. The chain links TRBV7-2 to TRBJ1-2; possibly TRBD1 for D (5 bases). The CDR3 is made up of 13 amino acids. The V gene lost 5 bases and the J gene lost 7 bases, with 14 bases spanning the gap. Germline V CDR1 and CDR2: SGHTA, FQGNSA.

The chain carries TRBV28 and TRBJ2-2; no reliable D call. Trimming took off 3 bases at V and 4 bases at J, with 9 bases between the two ends. The length of the CDR3 is 14 residues. Germline V gene sequence: CDR1 MDHEN, CDR2 SYDVKM. The CDR3 is CASSFVPPTGELFF. The DNA of the CDR3 is TGTGCCAGCAGTTTCGTCCCTCCCACCGGGGAGCTGTTTTTT. Looking up the rest from reference TRBV28 and TRBJ2-2 gives the full variable domain: DVKVTQSSRYLVKRTGEKVFLECVQDMDHENMFWYRQDPGLGLRLIYFSYDVKMKEKGDIPEGYSVSREKKERFSLILESASTNQTSMYLCASSFVPPTGELFFGEGSRLTVL.

The rearrangement joins TRBV14 to TRBJ2-6; TRBD1 agrees at 8 bases. The CDR3 extends over 18 amino acids. Looked up from germline, CDR1 is SGHDN and CDR2 is FVKESK. The trim removed 2 bases at V and 0 bases at J, leaving 6 bases unmatched. CDR3 protein: CASSQRTGISSGANVLTF. CDR3 DNA: TGTGCCAGCAGCCAAAGGACAGGGATTAGCTCTGGGGCCAACGTCCTGACTTTC. Based on the CDR3 plus reference TRBV14 and TRBJ2-6, the full variable domain is EAGVTQFPSHSVIEKGQTVTLRCDPISGHDNLYWYRRVMGKEIKFLLHFVKESKQDESGMPNNRFLAERTGGTYSTLKVQPAELEDSGVYFCASSQRTGISSGANVLTFGAGSRLTVL.

This chain connects TRBV14 to TRBJ1-5; D is possibly TRBD1 (5 bases). This CDR3 has 17 amino acids. Germline V gene data show CDR1 as SGHDN and CDR2 as FVKESK. Trimming removed 3 bases at V and 4 bases at J, with 19 bases between. The CDR3 is CASSHPGRGVGNQPQHF. The CDR3 coding sequence is TGTGCCAGCAGCCACCCGGGCCGAGGGGTCGGGAATCAGCCCCAGCATTTT.

The chain recombines TRBV29-1 with TRBJ2-7, with a weak D call TRBD1 (7 bases). This CDR3 spans 15 amino acids. Germline V gives CDR1 SQVTM, CDR2 ANQGSEA. V lost 1 base and J lost 3, with 16 bases in between. CDR3 sequence (DNA): TGCAGCGTTGAAGGACTAGGGACAGCGAACTACGAGCAGTACTTC. Translated, it gives CSVEGLGTANYEQYF.

The gene calls are TRBV27 and TRBJ1-5; D is unclear. With 5 bases removed from V and 9 bases from J, the gap between germline ends came to 17 bases. Germline lookup yields CDR1 MNHEY and CDR2 SMNVEV (reference sequence). The CDR3 is made up of 14 amino acids. The CDR3 reads CASSPRWSGGPQHF. The CDR3 DNA sequence: TGTGCCAGCAGTCCCCGGTGGAGTGGCGGGCCCCAGCATTTT.

The chain uses TRBV5-1 and TRBJ2-2; D is ambiguous. Germline values: CDR1 SGHRS, CDR2 YFSETQ. CDR3 length: 15 amino acids. V lost 0 bases to trimming and J lost 0 bases, with 6 bases between them. Written as DNA, the CDR3 is TGCGCCAGCAGCTTGGCAACAGCGAACACCGGGGAGCTGTTTTTT. Translated, it gives CASSLATANTGELFF.

The chain employs TRBV7-9 and TRBJ2-7, with TRBD2 matching 8 bases. CDR1 is SEHNR, CDR2 FQNEAQ, per germline (reference sequence). Losses at the gene ends were 5 bases for V and 3 bases for J; bases not matched to a gene: 12. The CDR3 sequence is 16 residues long. The CDR3 DNA sequence: TGTGCCAGCAGCGAACTCGGGAGGGCCGATTACTACGAGCAGTACTTC. Encoded protein: CASSELGRADYYEQYF.

The CDR3 loop reads CASSRDIETRLLTDTQYF. In nucleotides, the CDR3 is TGTGCCAGCAGCCGAGATATAGAGACTAGGCTACTAACAGATACGCAGTATTTT. The chain couples TRBV7-3 to TRBJ2-3; a possible D gene is TRBD2 (6 bases). The CDR3 has 18 amino acids. Germline-derived CDR1 and CDR2 are SGHTA and FQGTGA. Trimming took 5 bases from V and 3 from J, leaving 24 bases between them.

The chain employs TRBV6-1 and TRBJ2-7, with TRBD1 as a possible D gene (6 bases). The V end lost 6 bases, the J end lost 1 base, and 13 bases lay between the germline ends. Germline V gene data show CDR1 as MNHNS and CDR2 as SASEGT. This CDR3 has 14 amino acids. DNA for the CDR3: TGTGCCAGCAGGGCCGGGACACGTTCCTACGAGCAGTACTTC. Translating gives CASRAGTRSYEQYF.

The chain links TRBV14 to TRBJ1-5, with D unclear. CDR1 is SGHDN, CDR2 FVKESK, per germline. The V end was cut by 3 bases, the J end by 5 bases, with 5 bases between. The CDR3 is 12 residues long. The CDR3 here is CASSQRDQPQHF. As DNA, the CDR3 is TGTGCCAGCAGCCAGAGGGATCAGCCCCAGCATTTT.

This clone was seen once. V is TRBV19 and J is TRBJ2-2; possible D gene TRBD2, 6 bases. The V end lost 6 bases, the J end lost 1 base, and 9 bases lay between the germline ends. Germline V gives CDR1 LNHDA, CDR2 SQIVND (reference sequence). The CDR3 has 14 residues. The CDR3 DNA reads TGTGCCAGTAGCCCGGGACTGAACACCGGGGAGCTGTTTTTT. It specifies CASSPGLNTGELFF. Combining the CDR3 with reference TRBV19 and TRBJ2-2 gives the whole variable domain DGGITQSPKYLFRKEGQNVTLSCEQNLNHDAMYWYRQDPGQGLRLIYYSQIVNDFQKGDIAEGYSVSREKKESFPLTVTSAQKNPTAFYLCASSPGLNTGELFFGEGSRLTVL.

The chain joins TRBV28 to TRBJ2-1; maybe TRBD2 (5 bases). Germline V gene lookup returns CDR1 MDHEN and CDR2 SYDVKM. CDR3 size: 13 residues. The V end was cut by 6 bases, the J end by 3 bases, with 9 bases between. The CDR3 DNA sequence: TGTGCCAGCAGGGACTTGAACTACAATGAGCAGTTCTTC. Translation: CASRDLNYNEQFF. Based on the CDR3 plus reference TRBV28 and TRBJ2-1, the full variable domain is DVKVTQSSRYLVKRTGEKVFLECVQDMDHENMFWYRQDPGLGLRLIYFSYDVKMKEKGDIPEGYSVSREKKERFSLILESASTNQTSMYLCASRDLNYNEQFFGPGTRLTVL.

This clone was observed once. J is TRBJ2-2 and V is TRBV15; 10 bases agree with TRBD2. The CDR3 consists of 15 residues. Germline V gene lookup returns CDR1 LNHNV and CDR2 YYDKDF (reference sequence). After removal of 3 bases from V and 7 bases from J, the junction contained 5 bases not matched to a gene. The CDR3 coding sequence is TGTGCCACCAGCAGTCTAGCGGGAGTATTCGGGGAGCTGTTTTTT. This translates into CATSSLAGVFGELFF.

This CDR3 reads CASSFYVYEQYF. The DNA for the CDR3 is TGTGCCAGCAGCTTTTACGTCTACGAGCAGTACTTC. The rearrangement joins TRBV7-9 to TRBJ2-7; D unclear. Trimming cost V 3 bases and J 3 bases, with 6 bases left between them. The germline V gene has CDR1 SEHNR and CDR2 FQNEAQ (reference sequence). The CDR3 is made up of 12 amino acids. Looking up the rest from reference TRBV7-9 and TRBJ2-7 gives the full variable domain: DTGVSQNPRHKITKRGQNVTFRCDPISEHNRLYWYRQTLGQGPEFLTYFQNEAQLEKSRLLSDRFSAERPKGSFSTLEIQRTEQGDSAMYLCASSFYVYEQYFGPGTRLTVT.

This CDR3 reads CASSEGPRGLANTEAFF. In DNA form, the CDR3 reads TGTGCCAGCAGTGAAGGGCCAAGGGGACTAGCGAACACTGAAGCTTTCTTT. The rearrangement links TRBV2 to TRBJ1-1; D perhaps matches TRBD1 (5 bases). The ends were cut back, 1 base at V and 1 base at J, with 16 bases in the middle. CDR1 SNHLY and CDR2 FYNNEI come from the germline V gene. This CDR3 spans 17 amino acids.

The genes are TRBV10-3 and TRBJ1-1, with D hard to call. The length of the CDR3 is 13 residues. The germline V gene encodes CDR1 ENHRY and CDR2 SYGVKD. Trimming cost V 8 bases and J 1 base, with 11 bases left between them. CDR3 coding DNA: TGTGCCATCGGGATAAGTCGGAACACTGAAGCTTTCTTT. Translating gives CAIGISRNTEAFF.